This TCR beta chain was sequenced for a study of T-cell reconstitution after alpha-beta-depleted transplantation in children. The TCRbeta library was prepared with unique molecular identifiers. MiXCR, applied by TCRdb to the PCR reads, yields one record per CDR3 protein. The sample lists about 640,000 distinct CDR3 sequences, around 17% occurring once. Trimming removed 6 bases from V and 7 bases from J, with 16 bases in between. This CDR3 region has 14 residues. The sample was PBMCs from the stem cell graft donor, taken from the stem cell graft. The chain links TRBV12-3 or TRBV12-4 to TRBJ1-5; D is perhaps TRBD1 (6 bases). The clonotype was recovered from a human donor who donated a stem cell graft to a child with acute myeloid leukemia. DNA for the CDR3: TGTGCCAGCAGCCCAGGGGTGGTGGGGCAGCCCCAGCATTTT. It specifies CASSPGVVGQPQHF.